This entry features one TCR beta chain sequence. The CDR3 has 16 amino acids. The trim removed 0 bases at V and 4 bases at J, leaving 2 bases unmatched. Per the germline V gene, CDR1 is SGHTA and CDR2 is FQGNSA. Data came from immunoSEQ multiplex PCR; TCRdb stores just in-frame clones and leaves some out. This repertoire shows 65,000 to 80,000 clones, less than 95% found once; its top ten account for around 1.9%. These data are taken from a study of cytomegalovirus exposure and HLA in healthy donors. The chain has TRBV7-2 and TRBJ2-2; 10 bases are shared with TRBD2. This clonotype was sampled from a woman aged 18-29 years in good health and CMV-seropositive. What was sequenced was PBMCs. As DNA, the CDR3 is TGTGCCAGCAGCTTAGCGGTAGCGGGGGGCACCGGGGAGCTGTTTTTT. It specifies CASSLAVAGGTGELFF.